Here is one T cell receptor beta chain with its context. Original handling: Reference gene primer amplification in the assay estimated nucleated cell counts. Assay used: immunoSEQ multiplex PCR; TCRdb lists only in-frame clones, some missing. That table furnishes V, J and clone size, whereas the DNA furnished D and trimming. The sample includes fewer than 60,000 clones, 70% to 90% of them seen just once. This CDR3 spans 17 amino acids. Germline lookup yields CDR1 KGHSH and CDR2 LQKENI. The junction had 9 bases not matched to a gene; V was cut back by 3 bases and J by 7 bases. The data stem from a study of blood T cell repertoires in COVID-19. Study context: The United States, Italy and Spain were the sources of the acute and convalescent COVID-19 samples. In each case, the material was cDNA or gDNA derived from T cells, B-cell-depleted T cells, or PBMCs.

V gene TRBV18 combines with J gene TRBJ2-1; 13 nucleotides align to TRBD2. The sequenced sample consisted of peripheral blood. The clonotype originates from a human donor in a cohort sampled during active COVID-19. CDR3 amino acids: CASSPILAGGRNNEQFF. The CDR3 DNA sequence: TGTGCCAGCTCACCGATACTAGCGGGGGGGCGGAATAATGAGCAGTTCTTC. The whole variable domain, remainder taken from reference TRBV18 and TRBJ2-1, is NAGVMQNPRHLVRRRGQEARLRCSPMKGHSHVYWYRQLPEEGLKFMVYLQKENIIDESGMPKERFSAEFPKEGPSILRIQQVVRGDSAAYFCASSPILAGGRNNEQFFGPGTRLTVL.